These 6 T cell receptor beta chains originate from one sample sequenced in a study of blood T cell repertoires in COVID-19. Sequenced by immunoSEQ multiplex PCR; TCRdb stores in-frame clones only, minus some. Among roughly 120,000 clones, about nine tenths were seen once, and the ten largest hold about 7.4%. What was sequenced was peripheral blood. These receptors were collected from a man aged 65-85 years who had recovered from COVID-19.

The chain recombines TRBV24-1 with TRBJ2-7; 9 bases align to TRBD2. CDR3 size: 12 residues. With 5 bases clipped from V and 5 bases from J, the junction kept 0 bases outside the gene matches. Germline assignment: CDR1 KGHDR and CDR2 SFDVKD. Written as DNA, the CDR3 is TGTGCCACCAGTGGGACTAGCGACGAGCAGTACTTC. The encoded protein is CATSGTSDEQYF.

The V call is TRBV7-2, the J call TRBJ1-5; TRBD1 might be the D (5 bases). This CDR3 spans 14 amino acids. Germline V gives CDR1 SGHTA, CDR2 FQGNSA. The V end lost 2 bases, the J end lost 5 bases, and 10 bases lay between the germline ends. CDR3 sequence: CASSLSPGDQPQHF. For the CDR3, the DNA is TGTGCCAGCAGCTTAAGTCCGGGGGATCAGCCCCAGCATTTT.

This chain uses TRBV3-1 (or the pseudogene TRBV3-2) with TRBJ1-1, with 8 nucleotides matching TRBD1. There are 15 residues in the CDR3. Germline-derived CDR1 and CDR2 are LGHDT and YNNKEL (reference sequence). After removal of 4 bases from V and 4 bases from J, the junction contained 8 bases not matched to a gene. The CDR3: CASSLLAGGVTEAFF. CDR3 nucleotide sequence: TGTGCCAGCAGCCTCCTAGCAGGGGGCGTCACTGAAGCTTTCTTT.

The chain joins TRBV28 to TRBJ2-5, with a tentative D call TRBD1 (6 bases). Trimming removed 6 bases at V and 7 bases at J, with 12 bases between. CDR1 and CDR2 from the germline V gene are MDHEN and SYDVKM. This CDR3 contains 12 residues. The CDR3 loop reads CASSRQAGTQYF. In DNA, the CDR3 is TGTGCCAGCAGCCGACAGGCCGGGACCCAGTACTTC.

V is TRBV6-2 or TRBV6-3 and J is TRBJ1-1; D remains ambiguous. The germline V gene encodes CDR1 MNHEY and CDR2 SVGEGT. V lost 1 base, J lost 0 bases, and 9 bases lay in between. CDR3 length equals 15 residues. The CDR3 DNA sequence: TGTGCCAGCAGTTACTTGAGAACCATGAACACTGAAGCTTTCTTT. This codes for CASSYLRTMNTEAFF.

This chain joins TRBV24-1 and TRBJ2-2, with TRBD2 matching over 11 bases. Germline assignment: CDR1 KGHDR and CDR2 SFDVKD. The CDR3 covers 17 residues. The trim removed 4 bases at V and 5 bases at J, leaving 8 bases unmatched. CDR3 nucleotides: TGTGCCACCAGTGACAACCTAGCGGGAGGAAGGACCGGGGAGCTGTTTTTT. Protein: CATSDNLAGGRTGELFF.